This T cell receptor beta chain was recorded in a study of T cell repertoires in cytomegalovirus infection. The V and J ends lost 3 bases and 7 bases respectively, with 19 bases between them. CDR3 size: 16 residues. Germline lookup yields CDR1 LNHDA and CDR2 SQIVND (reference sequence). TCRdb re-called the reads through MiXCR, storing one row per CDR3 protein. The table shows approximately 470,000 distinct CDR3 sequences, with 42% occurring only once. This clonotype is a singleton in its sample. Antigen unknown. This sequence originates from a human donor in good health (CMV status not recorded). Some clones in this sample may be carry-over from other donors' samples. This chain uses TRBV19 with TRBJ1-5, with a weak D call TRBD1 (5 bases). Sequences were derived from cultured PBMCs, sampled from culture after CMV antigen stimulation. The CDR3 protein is CASSILGLGADQPQHF. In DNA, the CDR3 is TGTGCCAGTAGTATCCTAGGACTTGGGGCGGACCAGCCCCAGCATTTT. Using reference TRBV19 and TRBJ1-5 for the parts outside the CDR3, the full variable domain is DGGITQSPKYLFRKEGQNVTLSCEQNLNHDAMYWYRQDPGQGLRLIYYSQIVNDFQKGDIAEGYSVSREKKESFPLTVTSAQKNPTAFYLCASSILGLGADQPQHFGDGTRLSIL.